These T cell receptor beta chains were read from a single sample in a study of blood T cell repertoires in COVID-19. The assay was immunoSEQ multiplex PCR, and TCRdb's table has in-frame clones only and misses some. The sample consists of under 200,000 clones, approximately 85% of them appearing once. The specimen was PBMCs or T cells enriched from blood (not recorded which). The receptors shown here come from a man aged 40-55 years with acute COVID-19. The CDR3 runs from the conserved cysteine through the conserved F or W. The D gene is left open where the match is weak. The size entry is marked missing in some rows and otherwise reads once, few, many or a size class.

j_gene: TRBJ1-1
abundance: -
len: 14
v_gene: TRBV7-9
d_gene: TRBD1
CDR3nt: TGTGCCAGCAGTGTACGGACAGGGGGAACTGAAGCTTTCTTT
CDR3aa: CASSVRTGGTEAFF

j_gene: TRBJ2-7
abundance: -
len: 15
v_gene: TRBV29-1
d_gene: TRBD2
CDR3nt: TGCACCACTAAGATGCTAGGACTAGTCTCCTACGAGCAGTACTTC
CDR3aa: CTTKMLGLVSYEQYF

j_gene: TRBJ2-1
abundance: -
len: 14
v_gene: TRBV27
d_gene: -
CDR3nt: TGTGCCAGCAGTCCCCAGGGGGGAGGAAATGAGCAGTTCTTC
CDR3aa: CASSPQGGGNEQFF

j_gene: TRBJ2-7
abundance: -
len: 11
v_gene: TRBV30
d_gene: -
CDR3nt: TGTGCCTGGAGTGTGACAGCCGAGCAGTACTTC
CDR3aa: CAWSVTAEQYF

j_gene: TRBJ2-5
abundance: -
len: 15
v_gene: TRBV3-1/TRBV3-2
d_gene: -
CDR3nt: TGTGCCAGCAGCCAAGCCCTAGGATGGAAAGAGACCCAGTACTTC
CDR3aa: CASSQALGWKETQYF

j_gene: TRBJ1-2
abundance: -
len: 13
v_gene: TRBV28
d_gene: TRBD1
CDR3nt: TGTGCCACGAGGGGGGACAGGTTGTACGGCTACACCTTC
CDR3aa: CATRGDRLYGYTF

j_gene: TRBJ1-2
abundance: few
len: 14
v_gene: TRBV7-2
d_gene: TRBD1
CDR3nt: TGTGCCAGCGCACACAGGGGAAATTACTATGGCTACACCTTC
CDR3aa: CASAHRGNYYGYTF

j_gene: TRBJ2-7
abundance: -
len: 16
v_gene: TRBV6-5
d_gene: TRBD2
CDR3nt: TGTGCCAGCAGTTCCCAGGAGCGGGAGTTCTCCTACGAGCAGTACTTC
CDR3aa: CASSSQEREFSYEQYF

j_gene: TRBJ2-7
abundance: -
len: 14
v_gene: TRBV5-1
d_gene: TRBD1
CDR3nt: TGCGCCAGCAGCTTGACGGGACAGAGCTACGAGCAGTACTTC
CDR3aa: CASSLTGQSYEQYF

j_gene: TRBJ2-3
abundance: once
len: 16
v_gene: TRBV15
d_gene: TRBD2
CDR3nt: TGTGCCACCAGCAGAGACTCAGGACTAGCTGGAGATACGCAGTATTTT
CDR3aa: CATSRDSGLAGDTQYF

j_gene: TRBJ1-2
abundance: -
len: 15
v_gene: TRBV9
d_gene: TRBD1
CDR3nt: TGTGCCAGCAGCGCCCGACAGGGGGCTATGGATGGCTACACCTTC
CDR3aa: CASSARQGAMDGYTF

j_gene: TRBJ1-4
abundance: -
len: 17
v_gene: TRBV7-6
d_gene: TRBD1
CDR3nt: TGTGCCAGCAGCCCTACAGGGGGACTTACAACTAATGAAAAACTGTTTTTT
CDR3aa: CASSPTGGLTTNEKLFF

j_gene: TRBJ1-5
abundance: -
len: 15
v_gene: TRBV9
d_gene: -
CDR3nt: TGTGCCAGCAGCGTCTCCGGACAGTTCAATCAGCCCCAGCATTTT
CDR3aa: CASSVSGQFNQPQHF

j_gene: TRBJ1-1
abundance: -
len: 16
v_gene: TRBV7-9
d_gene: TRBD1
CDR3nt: TGTGCCAGCAGCACCCGGACAGGGATGTATGGCACTGAAGCTTTCTTT
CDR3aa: CASSTRTGMYGTEAFF

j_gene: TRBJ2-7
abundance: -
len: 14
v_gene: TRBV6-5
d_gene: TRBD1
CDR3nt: TGTGCCAGCAGTTACCCGGACAGGGGATACGAGCAGTACTTC
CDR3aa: CASSYPDRGYEQYF

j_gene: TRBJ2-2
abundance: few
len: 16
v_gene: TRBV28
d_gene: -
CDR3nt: TGTGCCAGCAGTTCCCCCGCGGCGGGAAACACCGGGGAGCTGTTTTTT
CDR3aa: CASSSPAAGNTGELFF

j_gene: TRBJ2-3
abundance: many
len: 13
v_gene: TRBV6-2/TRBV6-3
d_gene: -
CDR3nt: TGTGCCAGCAGCCTCACAGCCACAGATACGCAGTATTTT
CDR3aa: CASSLTATDTQYF

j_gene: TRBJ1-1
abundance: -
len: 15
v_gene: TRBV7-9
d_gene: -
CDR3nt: TGTGCCAGCAGCTCCCCTAGGACAGAACACACTGAAGCTTTCTTT
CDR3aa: CASSSPRTEHTEAFF

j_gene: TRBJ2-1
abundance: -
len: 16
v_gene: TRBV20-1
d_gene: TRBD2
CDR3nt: TGCAGTGCTAGTGACACCGGGACTAGCGGGAACGATGAGCAGTTCTTC
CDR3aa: CSASDTGTSGNDEQFF

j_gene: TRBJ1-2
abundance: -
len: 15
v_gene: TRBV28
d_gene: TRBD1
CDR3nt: TGTGCCAGCAGGACTTTCGACGGGACAGCCGGCGGCTACACCTTC
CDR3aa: CASRTFDGTAGGYTF

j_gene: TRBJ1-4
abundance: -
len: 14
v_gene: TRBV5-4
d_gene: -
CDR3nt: TGTGCCAGCAGCTTGGTAGGGCAGGGTGAAAAACTGTTTTTT
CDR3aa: CASSLVGQGEKLFF

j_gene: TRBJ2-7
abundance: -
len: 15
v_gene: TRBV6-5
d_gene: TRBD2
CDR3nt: TGTGCCAGCAGTTACTCGACTAGCGGGAGTGGCGAGCAGTACTTC
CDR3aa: CASSYSTSGSGEQYF

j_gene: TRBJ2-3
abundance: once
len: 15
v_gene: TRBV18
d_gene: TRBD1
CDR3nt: TGTGCCAGCTCGCCTCCGGGACAGCCATCTGATACGCAGTATTTT
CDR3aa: CASSPPGQPSDTQYF

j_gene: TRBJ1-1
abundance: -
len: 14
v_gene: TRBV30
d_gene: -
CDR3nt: TGTGCCTGGAGTGTGAAGGGGCTGAACACTGAAGCTTTCTTT
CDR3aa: CAWSVKGLNTEAFF

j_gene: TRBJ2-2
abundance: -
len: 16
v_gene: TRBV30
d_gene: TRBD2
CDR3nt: TGTGCCTGGAGTGACCCGGGGGGGAGTAGGACCGGGGAGCTGTTTTTT
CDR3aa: CAWSDPGGSRTGELFF

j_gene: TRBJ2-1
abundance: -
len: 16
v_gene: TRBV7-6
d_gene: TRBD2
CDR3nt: TGTGCCAGCAGCTTAGAATGGGGCGGGAGTTTTGTCGAGCAGTTCTTC
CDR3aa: CASSLEWGGSFVEQFF

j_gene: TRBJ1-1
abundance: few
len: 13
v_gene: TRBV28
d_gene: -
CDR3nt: TGTGCCAGCAGACTATTTCCGAGCACTGAAGCTTTCTTT
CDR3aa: CASRLFPSTEAFF

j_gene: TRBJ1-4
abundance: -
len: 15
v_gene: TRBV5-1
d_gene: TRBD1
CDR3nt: TGCGCCAGCAGTTCTACGGGACAGATGGCTGAAAAACTGTTTTTT
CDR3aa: CASSSTGQMAEKLFF

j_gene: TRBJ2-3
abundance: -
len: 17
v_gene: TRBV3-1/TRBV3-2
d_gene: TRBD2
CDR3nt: TGTGCCAGCAGCTACACTAGCGGGAGGCATCGGGGGGATACGCAGTATTTT
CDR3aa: CASSYTSGRHRGDTQYF

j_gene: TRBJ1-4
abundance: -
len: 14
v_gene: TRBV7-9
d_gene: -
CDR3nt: TGTGCCAGCAGCAAAACTGAGTCTAATGAAAAACTGTTTTTT
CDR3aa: CASSKTESNEKLFF